The 3 T cell receptor beta chains below come from one sample, sequenced in a study of blood T cell repertoires in COVID-19. Measured with immunoSEQ multiplex PCR; TCRdb has only the in-frame clones, and not every one. Found here are 44,000 or so clones, roughly nine tenths of them singletons; the top ten hold just over 9%. The sequencing sample was made of peripheral blood. These receptors all stem from a human donor in a cohort sampled during active COVID-19.

This rearrangement joins TRBV3-1 (or the pseudogene TRBV3-2) to TRBJ1-1, with D possibly TRBD1 on 5 matching bases. This CDR3 comprises 12 residues. From germline, CDR1 is LGHDT and CDR2 YNNKEL (reference sequence). With 0 bases removed from V and 9 bases from J, the gap between germline ends came to 8 bases. The CDR3 sequence: CASSQDNRQAFF. Here the CDR3 DNA reads TGTGCCAGCAGCCAAGATAACAGGCAAGCTTTCTTT.

The rearrangement uses TRBV7-8 and TRBJ2-1, with 7 nucleotides matching TRBD2. The germline gives CDR1 SGHVS, CDR2 FQNEAQ. Trimming took 7 bases from V and 0 from J; bases not matched to a gene: 12. CDR3 length: 17 amino acids. The CDR3 nucleotides read TGTGCCAGCATAGGGCGGGCGGGGGTTTCCTCCTACAATGAGCAGTTCTTC. Its translation: CASIGRAGVSSYNEQFF.

This chain links TRBV19 with TRBJ1-3, with a tentative D call TRBD1 (6 bases). This CDR3 comprises 15 residues. The V gene's germline CDR1 is LNHDA and CDR2 SQIVND (reference sequence). The V end lost 4 bases, the J end lost 0 bases, and 10 bases lay between the germline ends. Here the CDR3 reads CASSRQVNSGNTIYF. As DNA, the CDR3 is TGTGCCAGTAGTAGACAGGTTAACTCTGGAAACACCATATATTTT.